The next 13 T cell receptor beta chains were all read from a single sample in a study of PD-1 blockade in classical Hodgkin lymphoma (dated by TCRdb to about 2020). Taken with the paper, the label for time point translates to: cycle 4 day 1 (C4D1), after 6 weeks of nivolumab. Relapse after autologous stem cell transplantation had occurred in all trial patients, and cohorts A, B and C were distinguished by prior brentuximab vedotin exposure. A Miltenyi CD8+ T cell isolation kit was used for magnetic negative selection to purify CD8+ T cells from thawed PBMCs. Preparation of the library involved the immunoSEQ multiplex PCR assay. In TCRdb, the immuneACCESS table is reduced to in-frame sequences with V and J assigned. These tables do not hold every clone; where another copy was compared, an unresolved V gene accounts for under half, and the others remain unexplained. The sample records about 20,000 clones, about four fifths of which are singletons. Around 7% of the sample lies in the top ten.

Here the sequenced sample was CD8+ T cells from blood, taken before the fourth cycle of nivolumab. All receptors derive from a human donor with classical Hodgkin lymphoma.

The V gene is TRBV21-1, the J gene TRBJ2-4; whether TRBD1, the table's D call, matches the DNA was not checked. TRBV21-1 is an annotated pseudogene. This CDR3 is 15 amino acids long. This CDR3 reads CASRTSPLAKNIQYF. As DNA, the CDR3 is TGTGCCAGCCGGACATCCCCTTTAGCCAAAAACATTCAGTACTTC.

This chain connects TRBV27 to TRBJ1-3; D is undetermined. Trimming shortened V by 1 base and J by 0 bases, and 7 bases separated the two germline ends. CDR3 length equals 15 residues. Germline V gene lookup returns CDR1 MNHEY and CDR2 SMNVEV (reference sequence). The CDR3 reads CASSLYHPSGNTIYF. The CDR3 region has the DNA TGTGCCAGCAGTTTATACCACCCCTCTGGAAACACCATATATTTT.

For this clone: The junction departs from the called germline gene at one end, perhaps through a read error. The same CDR3 arises from other DNA sequences in this sample as well. This sequence joins TRBV10-3 and TRBJ2-4; no definite D call. The CDR3 covers 14 residues. Germline V lookup: CDR1 ENHRY, CDR2 SYGVKD. The CDR3: CAISESGSQNIQYF. CDR3 in DNA: TGTGCTATCAGTGAGTCGGGTAGCCAAAACATTCAGTACTTC.

The table lists this clone with a count of one. This rearrangement joins TRBV10-3 to TRBJ1-3; no definite D call. V gave up 7 bases and J gave up 0 bases, with 10 bases separating them. CDR1 is ENHRY and CDR2 is SYGVKD in the germline V gene. The CDR3 extends over 14 amino acids. CDR3 amino acids: CAITGGSSGNTIYF. The CDR3 DNA sequence: TGTGCCATCACAGGCGGCAGCTCTGGAAACACCATATATTTT.

This chain links TRBV9 with TRBJ2-2; D uncertain. The CDR3 is 15 residues long. Germline CDR1 and CDR2: SGDLS and YYNGEE. V dropped 4 bases and J dropped 1 base, with 11 bases sitting between them. CDR3 sequence: CASSPGGRNTGELFF. DNA for the CDR3: TGTGCCAGCAGCCCCGGCGGAAGGAACACCGGGGAGCTGTTTTTT. Full variable domain (missing parts from reference TRBV9 and TRBJ2-2): DSGVTQTPKHLITATGQRVTLRCSPRSGDLSVYWYQQSLDQGLQFLIQYYNGEERAKGNILERFSAQQFPDLHSELNLSSLELGDSALYFCASSPGGRNTGELFFGEGSRLTVL.

This chain uses TRBV9 with TRBJ2-5; D remains ambiguous. Trimming left V 0 bases short and J 1 base short, with 7 bases between. The germline CDR1 and CDR2 sequences are SGDLS and YYNGEE. This CDR3 has 14 residues. This CDR3 is CASSVGAFQETQYF. CDR3 coding DNA: TGTGCCAGCAGCGTAGGGGCGTTCCAAGAGACCCAGTACTTC.

In this sample, this clone turned up a few times. This chain joins TRBV6-6 and TRBJ1-5, with D tentatively TRBD1 (5 bases). The CDR3 is made up of 14 amino acids. Trimming took 6 bases from V and 4 from J, leaving 13 bases between them. Germline CDR1 and CDR2: MNHNY and SVGAGI (reference sequence). This CDR3 is CASRPGTENQPQHF. CDR3 DNA sequence: TGTGCCAGCAGGCCCGGGACCGAGAATCAGCCCCAGCATTTT.

This rearrangement joins TRBV30 to TRBJ2-5; D gene uncertain. CDR1 is GTSNPN and CDR2 is SVGIG in the germline V gene (reference sequence). The CDR3 has 13 residues. Trimming took 2 bases from V and 5 from J, leaving 12 bases between them. In DNA, the CDR3 is TGTGCCTGGAGTTCACTCAGCCAGGAGACCCAGTACTTC. Its translation: CAWSSLSQETQYF. Full variable domain (rest looked up from reference TRBV30 and TRBJ2-5): SQTIHQWPATLVQPVGSPLSLECTVEGTSNPNLYWYRQAAGRGLQLLFYSVGIGQISSEVPQNLSASRPQDRQFILSSKKLLLSDSGFYLCAWSSLSQETQYFGPGTRLLVL.

CDR3 sequence: CASSLVGEFSNSPLHF. The DNA of the CDR3 is TGTGCCAGCAGCTTAGTTGGGGAGTTTAGCAATTCACCCCTCCACTTT. This chain connects TRBV7-9 to TRBJ1-6; no definite D call. Looked up from germline, CDR1 is SEHNR and CDR2 is FQNEAQ (reference sequence). This CDR3 comprises 16 residues. Between the trimmed V and J ends, which lost 1 base and 7 bases, there was a span of 14 bases.

The rearrangement joins TRBV6-6 to TRBJ1-5, with D possibly TRBD1 on 5 matching bases. With 2 bases removed from V and 4 bases from J, the gap between germline ends came to 9 bases. Germline assignment: CDR1 MNHNY and CDR2 SVGAGI (reference sequence). The CDR3 is made up of 14 amino acids. CDR3 sequence: CASSYIRENQPQHF. The DNA for the CDR3 is TGTGCCAGCAGTTACATCAGGGAAAATCAGCCCCAGCATTTT.

The chain couples TRBV7-9 to TRBJ1-5; 10 nucleotides match TRBD1. The germline V gene encodes CDR1 SEHNR and CDR2 FQNEAQ (reference sequence). The length of the CDR3 is 15 residues. J was trimmed by 7 bases and V by 5 bases; bases with no gene match: 8. CDR3 bases: TGTGCCAGCAGCGGACAGGGGGAAAGGGGACAGCCCCAGCATTTT. Protein product: CASSGQGERGQPQHF.

The CDR3 loop is CASSLLPQKQNTEAFF. The CDR3 bases are TGCGCCAGCAGCTTGCTTCCCCAGAAACAAAACACTGAAGCTTTCTTT. The rearrangement joins TRBV5-1 to TRBJ1-1; D remains ambiguous. The germline gives CDR1 SGHRS, CDR2 YFSETQ. The V end lost 1 base, the J end lost 2 bases, and 15 bases lay between the germline ends. This CDR3 is 16 amino acids long.

The chain uses TRBV25-1 and TRBJ1-1; 7 nucleotides line up with TRBD1. Trimming cost V 2 bases and J 6 bases; bases outside gene matches: 9. The CDR3 has 15 amino acids. Looked up from germline, CDR1 is MGHDK and CDR2 is SYGVNS. CDR3 nucleotides: TGTGCCAGCAGTGAAAAGGGGGCGAGGTCTCCTGAAGCTTTCTTT. Protein sequence: CASSEKGARSPEAFF.